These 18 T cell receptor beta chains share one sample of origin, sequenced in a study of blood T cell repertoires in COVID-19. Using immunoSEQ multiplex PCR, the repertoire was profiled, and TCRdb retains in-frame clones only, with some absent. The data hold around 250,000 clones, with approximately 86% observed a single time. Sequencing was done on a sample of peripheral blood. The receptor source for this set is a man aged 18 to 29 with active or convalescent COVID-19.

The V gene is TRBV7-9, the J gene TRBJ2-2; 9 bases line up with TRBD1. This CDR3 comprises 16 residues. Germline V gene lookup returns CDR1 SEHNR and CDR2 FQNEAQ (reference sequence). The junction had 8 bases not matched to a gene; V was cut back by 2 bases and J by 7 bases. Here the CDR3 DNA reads TGTGCCAGCAGCTTACCGGCCGGGACAGGGCTCGGGGAGCTGTTTTTT. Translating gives CASSLPAGTGLGELFF.

CDR3 bases: TGTGCCTGGGATAGCGGGGGGGGCAACACCGGGGAGCTGTTTTTT. Protein product: CAWDSGGGNTGELFF. The J gene is TRBJ2-2, the V gene TRBV30; 11 positions agree with TRBD2. The CDR3 sequence is 15 residues long. The trim removed 5 bases at V and 2 bases at J, leaving 4 bases unmatched. The germline V gene has CDR1 GTSNPN and CDR2 SVGIG (reference sequence).

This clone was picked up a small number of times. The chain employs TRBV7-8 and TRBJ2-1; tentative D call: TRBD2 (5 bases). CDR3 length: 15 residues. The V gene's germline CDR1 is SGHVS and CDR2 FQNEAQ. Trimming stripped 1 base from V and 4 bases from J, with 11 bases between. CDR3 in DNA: TGTGCCAGCAGCTTAGGCAGCGGACTTTACAATGAGCAGTTCTTC. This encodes CASSLGSGLYNEQFF. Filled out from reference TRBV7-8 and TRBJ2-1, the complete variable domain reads GAGVSQSPRYKVAKRGQDVALRCDPISGHVSLFWYQQALGQGPEFLTYFQNEAQLDKSGLPSDRFFAERPEGSVSTLKIQRTQQEDSAVYLCASSLGSGLYNEQFFGPGTRLTVL.

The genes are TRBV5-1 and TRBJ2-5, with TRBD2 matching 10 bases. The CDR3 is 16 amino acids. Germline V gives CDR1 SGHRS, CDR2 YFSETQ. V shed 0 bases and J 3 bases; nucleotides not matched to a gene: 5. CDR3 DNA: TGCGCCAGCAGCTTGGTTCCAGCGGGGGGGGAAGAGACCCAGTACTTC. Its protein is CASSLVPAGGEETQYF.

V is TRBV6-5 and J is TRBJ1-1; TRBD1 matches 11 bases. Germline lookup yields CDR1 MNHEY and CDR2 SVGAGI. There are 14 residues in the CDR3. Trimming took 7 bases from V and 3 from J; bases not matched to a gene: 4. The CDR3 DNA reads TGTGCCAGCACCGGGACAGGGGGAGACACTGAAGCTTTCTTT. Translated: CASTGTGGDTEAFF.

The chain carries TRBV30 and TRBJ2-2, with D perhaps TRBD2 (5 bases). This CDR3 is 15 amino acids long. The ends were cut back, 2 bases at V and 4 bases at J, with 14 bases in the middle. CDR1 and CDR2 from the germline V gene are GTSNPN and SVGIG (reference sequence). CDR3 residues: CAWSSAAPGTGELFF. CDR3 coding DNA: TGTGCCTGGAGTTCAGCGGCCCCAGGCACCGGGGAGCTGTTTTTT.

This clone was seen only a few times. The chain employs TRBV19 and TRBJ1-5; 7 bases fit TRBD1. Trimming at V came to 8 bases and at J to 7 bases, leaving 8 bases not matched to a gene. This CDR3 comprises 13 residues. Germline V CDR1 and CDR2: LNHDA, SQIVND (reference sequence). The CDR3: CASHIGGDQPQHF. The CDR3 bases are TGTGCCAGTCATATAGGGGGCGACCAGCCCCAGCATTTT.

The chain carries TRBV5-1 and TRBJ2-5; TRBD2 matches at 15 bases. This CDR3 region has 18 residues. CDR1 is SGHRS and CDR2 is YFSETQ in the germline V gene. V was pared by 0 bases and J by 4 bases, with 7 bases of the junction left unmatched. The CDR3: CASSLAGLAGGSRETQYF. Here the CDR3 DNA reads TGCGCCAGCAGCTTGGCAGGACTAGCGGGAGGGTCCCGAGAGACCCAGTACTTC.

The chain's CDR3 is CASSGTGWGNSPLHF. The CDR3 nucleotides read TGCGCCAGCAGCGGGACAGGGTGGGGTAATTCACCCCTCCACTTT. V gene TRBV5-1 combines with J gene TRBJ1-6, with TRBD1 matching over 9 bases. The germline gives CDR1 SGHRS, CDR2 YFSETQ. The CDR3 is 15 amino acids. The V and J ends lost 4 bases and 6 bases, in that order; junction bases with no gene match: 5.

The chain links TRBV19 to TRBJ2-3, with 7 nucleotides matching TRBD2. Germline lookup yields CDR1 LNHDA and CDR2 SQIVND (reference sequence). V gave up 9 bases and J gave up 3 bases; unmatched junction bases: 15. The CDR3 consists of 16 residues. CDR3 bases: TGTGCCAGGAGTTATAGCGGGTACTATTTTACAGATACGCAGTATTTT. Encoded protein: CARSYSGYYFTDTQYF.

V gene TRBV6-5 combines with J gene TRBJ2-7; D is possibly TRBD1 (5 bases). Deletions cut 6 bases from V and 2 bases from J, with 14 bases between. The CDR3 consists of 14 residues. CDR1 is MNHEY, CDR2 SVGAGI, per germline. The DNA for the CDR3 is TGTGCCAGCAGAGAGACAGAGAAAACCTACGAGCAGTACTTC. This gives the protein CASRETEKTYEQYF.

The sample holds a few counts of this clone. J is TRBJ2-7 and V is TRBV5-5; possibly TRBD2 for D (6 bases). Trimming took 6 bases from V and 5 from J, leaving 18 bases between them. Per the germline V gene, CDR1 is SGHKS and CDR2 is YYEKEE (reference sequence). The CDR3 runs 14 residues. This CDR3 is CASTPIIGGDEQYF. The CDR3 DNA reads TGTGCCAGCACCCCAATCATCGGGGGTGACGAGCAGTACTTC.

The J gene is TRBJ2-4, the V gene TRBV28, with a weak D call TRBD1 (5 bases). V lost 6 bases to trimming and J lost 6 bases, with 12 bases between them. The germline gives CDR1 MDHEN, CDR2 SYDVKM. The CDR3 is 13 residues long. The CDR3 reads CASSPRAGNIQYF. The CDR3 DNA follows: TGTGCCAGCAGCCCCAGGGCTGGAAACATTCAGTACTTC.

CDR3 amino acids: CASSQLPPVEETQYF. The DNA for the CDR3 is TGTGCCAGCAGCCAACTCCCCCCGGTGGAGGAGACCCAGTACTTC. The chain employs TRBV3-1 (or the pseudogene TRBV3-2) and TRBJ2-5; D is ambiguous. The CDR3 runs 15 residues. Germline V gene data show CDR1 as LGHDT and CDR2 as YNNKEL (reference sequence). Trimming took 2 bases from V and 5 from J, leaving 15 bases between them.

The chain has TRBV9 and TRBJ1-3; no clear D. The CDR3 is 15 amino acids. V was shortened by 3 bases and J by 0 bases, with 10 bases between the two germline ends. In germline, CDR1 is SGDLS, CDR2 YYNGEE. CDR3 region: CASSEGGGSGNTIYF. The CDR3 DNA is TGTGCCAGCAGCGAAGGAGGCGGCTCTGGAAACACCATATATTTT.

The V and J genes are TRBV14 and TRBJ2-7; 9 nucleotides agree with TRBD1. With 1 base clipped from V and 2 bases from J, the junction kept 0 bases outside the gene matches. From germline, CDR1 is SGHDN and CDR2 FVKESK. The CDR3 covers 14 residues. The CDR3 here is CASSQGTGAYEQYF. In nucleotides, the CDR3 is TGTGCCAGCAGCCAAGGGACAGGGGCCTACGAGCAGTACTTC.

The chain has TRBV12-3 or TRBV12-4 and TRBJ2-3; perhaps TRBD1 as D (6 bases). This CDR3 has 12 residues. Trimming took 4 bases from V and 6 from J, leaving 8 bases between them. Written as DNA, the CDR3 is TGTGCCAGCAGTTGGGGGCCCGATACGCAGTATTTT. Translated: CASSWGPDTQYF.

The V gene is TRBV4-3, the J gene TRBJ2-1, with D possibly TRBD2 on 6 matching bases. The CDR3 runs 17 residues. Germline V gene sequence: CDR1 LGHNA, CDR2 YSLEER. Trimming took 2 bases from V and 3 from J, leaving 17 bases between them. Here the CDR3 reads CASSQMADLANYNEQFF. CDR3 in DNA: TGCGCCAGCAGCCAAATGGCGGATCTAGCGAACTACAATGAGCAGTTCTTC.